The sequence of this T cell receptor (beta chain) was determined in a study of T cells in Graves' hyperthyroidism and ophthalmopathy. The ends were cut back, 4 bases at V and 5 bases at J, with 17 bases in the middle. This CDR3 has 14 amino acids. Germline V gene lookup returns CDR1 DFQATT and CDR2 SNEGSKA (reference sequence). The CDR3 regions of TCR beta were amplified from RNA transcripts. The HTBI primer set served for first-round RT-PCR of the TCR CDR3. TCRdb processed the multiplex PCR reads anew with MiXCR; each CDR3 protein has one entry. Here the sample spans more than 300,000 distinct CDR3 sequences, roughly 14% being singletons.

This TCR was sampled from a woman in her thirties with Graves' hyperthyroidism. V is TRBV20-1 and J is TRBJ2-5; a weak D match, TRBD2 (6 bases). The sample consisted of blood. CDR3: CSAKEGGPRETQYF. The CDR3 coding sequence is TGCAGTGCTAAGGAGGGAGGCCCCCGGGAGACCCAGTACTTC.